This T cell receptor beta chain is drawn from a study of blood T cell repertoires in COVID-19 (dated by TCRdb to about 2020). For the study in its entirety: Samples covering the acute and convalescent phases of COVID-19 were provided by collaborators in the United States, Italy and Spain. The material from the prospective study consisted of cDNA or gDNA derived from T cells, B-cell-depleted T cells, or PBMCs. Subjects who had been exposed to COVID-19, were actively infected with it, or had recovered from it provided the deeply sampled blood TCRbeta repertoires that made up the dataset. The samples were drawn from two sources: the first 160 participants of the ongoing ImmuneRACE study, and 1,000 to 1,500 subjects contributed by 6 global collaborators. A freely available public database, intended as a resource for researchers studying the immune response to SARS-CoV-2, is where the repertoires were released. Where HLA class I and class II types were available, the types were taken from metadata supplied by the sample provider, not from assay-based typing. Nearly every sample came with metadata listing a de-identified subject ID, COVID-19 status, age in years and sex. The full study reports these points: Clinical and demographic metadata were provided uncurated, with the amount varying by source and participant.

Details on this clone: Its recognized antigen is unknown. Base qualities were left out, and no much larger clone turns up one base away.

TCRbeta CDR3 regions were amplified from genomic DNA by means of the immunoSEQ Assay, a bias-controlled multiplex PCR. The study's own analysis went as follows. Nucleated cell counts per sample were estimated from amplification of reference gene primers within the assay. Sequence reads were collapsed and filtered to measure the absolute abundance of every unique TCRbeta CDR3 rearrangement. For each sample, productive Simpson clonality was calculated as the square root of Simpson's diversity index across productive rearrangements. Not all clones reach the TCRdb copy of this immuneACCESS table, which keeps in-frame sequences only. Checked studies attribute under half of the gap to unresolved V genes and leave the rest unexplained. D and trimming were read from the DNA, whereas the V and J calls and clone size are those reported in that table. In all, the sample holds under 200,000 clones, and 79% of those were seen once. The ten largest clones take up more than 7% of the sample.

V loses 3 bases of germline sequence and J loses 0 bases, and the interval between the two ends is 11 bases. The germline V gene gives CDR1 as SGHDN and CDR2 as FVKESK. Including the terminal cysteine and phenylalanine, the CDR3 comprises 16 residues. CDR3 DNA only is kept here, 48 bases in frame from base 1. One collaborating source in Seattle enrolled patients while the patients were actively infected and followed the patients over time throughout the course of disease. Collaborating institutions collected whole blood in K2EDTA tubes following their own protocols. For TCRbeta analysis, collaborators shipped samples in one of three forms: frozen whole blood, isolated PBMCs, or DNA extracted from either of those sample types.

The TCR was taken from a woman in her fifties or sixties with COVID-19, enrolled during active disease. The sequenced material came from peripheral blood. This chain joins TRBV14 to TRBJ2-2; matching of 5 bases hints at TRBD1 as the D gene. The CDR3 has the sequence CASSHFGHTNTGELFF. The DNA sequence reads TGTGCCAGCAGCCACTTTGGACACACGAACACCGGGGAGCTGTTTTTT.